This T cell receptor (beta chain) came from a study of T cells after posttransplantation cyclophosphamide (dated by TCRdb to about 2016). Describing the broader study: T cell repertoire reconstitution was tracked by TRB sequencing after myeloablative bone marrow transplantation in which posttransplantation cyclophosphamide was used as GVHD prophylaxis. Samples from some 33 PTCy-treated patients and 15 to 20 related bone marrow donors of those patients were subjected to antigen receptor sequencing. Because TRA and TRB clonality correlated tightly in about 10 samples, later TCR analyses were limited to TRB. Blood from all 30 or so PTCy patients with 1-year posttransplant specimens was subjected to TRB sequencing. In 3 patients, TRB sequencing was also performed on up to roughly 3 more blood samples taken 2 to 5.2 years after transplant, and in a handful of patients, pretransplant blood was also TRB-sequenced. Public TRB sequences were checked against a database of over 3,000 sequences associated with responses to pathogens, tumor antigens, self-antigens and alloantigens.

With regard to this clone: Its antigen specificity is not known. No base-level quality is on record; no much larger clone is a single base apart.

Related bone marrow donors provided peripheral blood samples on the day of marrow donation. Peripheral blood and bone marrow mononuclear cells were isolated by Ficoll-Hypaque density centrifugation and were cryopreserved. CD4+ and CD8+ T cells, including naive and memory subsets, were sorted by FACS on a FACSAria II. The paper's findings and limits, for the study overall: At 1-2 months, donor-recipient similarity was low but rose over the first year, and the later blood repertoires were often dominated by donor CD8+ memory clones. The TRB repertoires of T cells infiltrating skin or the GI tract showed only limited overlap with the TRB repertoires found in blood. Across 45 patients, recipient CMV seropositivity and CMV reactivation were highly associated with TRB clonality; PTCy diversity was similar to CNI/methotrexate controls.

Sequences SGHTA (CDR1) and FQGNSA (CDR2) are obtained from the germline V gene. The CDR3 measures 14 amino acids from cysteine to phenylalanine. Solely the CDR3 DNA is kept, with 42 bases framed from the first base. Trimming removed 1 base from V and 2 bases from J, leaving 8 bases between the germline ends. TRB sequencing used genomic DNA with the immunoSEQ assay at survey resolution or the hsTCRB kit. On the authors' methods: Initial read processing used immunoSEQ software, and repertoire analyses used the LymphoSeq R package. Clonality was computed as 1 minus normalized Shannon entropy; Gini coefficient was also calculated for each TRB dataset. To infer phenotypes in unsorted samples, TRB sequences from sorted subsets of the recipient or donor were mapped onto unsorted samples from the same recipient. The clones in this table, taken by TCRdb from immuneACCESS, are in-frame only. Not every clone is retained; where verified, under half of the shortfall comes from an unresolved V gene, and the cause of the rest is unknown. The V and J calls and clone size were taken over from that table, and D and trimming were inferred from the DNA. The sample data list about 22,000 clones, and about 76% of these were observed just once. Approximately 0.59% of the sample belongs to the ten largest clones.

The receptor was derived from an older woman in good health, CMV-negative, and a related stem cell transplant donor. The V and J segments used are TRBV7-2 and TRBJ1-1; the D gene assignment is ambiguous. Sequenced sample: memory CD4+ T cells sorted from PBMCs. The DNA is TGTGCCAGCAGCTTAGTTAGCGGAAACACTGAAGCTTTCTTT. The translation is CASSLVSGNTEAFF.